Given below is one TCR beta chain in context. Method: immunoSEQ multiplex PCR; TCRdb's copy keeps in-frame clones and lacks some. The table has about 140,000 clones, approximately 84% seen once; the top ten hold approximately 1.5%. Germline-derived CDR1 and CDR2 are LNHDA and SQIVND (reference sequence). The CDR3 is made up of 16 amino acids. Between the trimmed V and J ends, which lost 1 base and 3 bases, there was a span of 13 bases. These data belong to a study of cytomegalovirus exposure and HLA in healthy donors. Across the study: A later analysis reported the 100 to 150 validation repertoires used the same platform as the 666 first-cohort repertoires.

The donors were part of the 120-subject validation cohort, which stood apart from the approximately 670-subject first cohort. Sequenced input: PBMCs. This rearrangement joins TRBV19 to TRBJ1-5; D is unresolved. The TCR comes from a woman in her 30s in good health and CMV-seronegative. The CDR3 DNA is TGTGCCAGTAGTATAGCTGTAACCAGTTACAATCAGCCCCAGCATTTT. Amino acid sequence: CASSIAVTSYNQPQHF.